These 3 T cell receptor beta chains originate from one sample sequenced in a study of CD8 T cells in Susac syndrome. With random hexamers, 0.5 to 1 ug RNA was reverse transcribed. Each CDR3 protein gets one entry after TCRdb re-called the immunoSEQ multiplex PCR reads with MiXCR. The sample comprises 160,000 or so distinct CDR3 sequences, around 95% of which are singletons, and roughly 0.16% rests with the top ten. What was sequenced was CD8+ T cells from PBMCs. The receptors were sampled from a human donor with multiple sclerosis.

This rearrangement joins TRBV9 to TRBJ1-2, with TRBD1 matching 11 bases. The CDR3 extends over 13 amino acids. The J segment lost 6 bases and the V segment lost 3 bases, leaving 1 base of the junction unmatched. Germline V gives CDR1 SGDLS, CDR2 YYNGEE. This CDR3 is CASSEDRGHGYTF. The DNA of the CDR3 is TGTGCCAGCAGCGAGGACAGGGGGCATGGCTACACCTTC.

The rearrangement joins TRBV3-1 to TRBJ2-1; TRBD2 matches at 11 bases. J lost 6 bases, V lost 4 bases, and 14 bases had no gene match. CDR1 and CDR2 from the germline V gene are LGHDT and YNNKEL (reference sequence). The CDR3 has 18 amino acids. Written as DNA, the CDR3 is TGTGCCAGCAGCCGGGAACCGAATAGCGGGAGGGCAGGCAATGAGCAGTTCTTC. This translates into CASSREPNSGRAGNEQFF.

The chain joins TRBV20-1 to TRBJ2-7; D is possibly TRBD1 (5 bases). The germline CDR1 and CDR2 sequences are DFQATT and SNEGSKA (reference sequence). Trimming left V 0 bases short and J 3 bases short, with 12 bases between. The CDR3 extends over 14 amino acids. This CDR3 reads CSARDRRQLYEQYF. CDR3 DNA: TGCAGTGCTAGAGATAGGAGACAGCTCTACGAGCAGTACTTC.